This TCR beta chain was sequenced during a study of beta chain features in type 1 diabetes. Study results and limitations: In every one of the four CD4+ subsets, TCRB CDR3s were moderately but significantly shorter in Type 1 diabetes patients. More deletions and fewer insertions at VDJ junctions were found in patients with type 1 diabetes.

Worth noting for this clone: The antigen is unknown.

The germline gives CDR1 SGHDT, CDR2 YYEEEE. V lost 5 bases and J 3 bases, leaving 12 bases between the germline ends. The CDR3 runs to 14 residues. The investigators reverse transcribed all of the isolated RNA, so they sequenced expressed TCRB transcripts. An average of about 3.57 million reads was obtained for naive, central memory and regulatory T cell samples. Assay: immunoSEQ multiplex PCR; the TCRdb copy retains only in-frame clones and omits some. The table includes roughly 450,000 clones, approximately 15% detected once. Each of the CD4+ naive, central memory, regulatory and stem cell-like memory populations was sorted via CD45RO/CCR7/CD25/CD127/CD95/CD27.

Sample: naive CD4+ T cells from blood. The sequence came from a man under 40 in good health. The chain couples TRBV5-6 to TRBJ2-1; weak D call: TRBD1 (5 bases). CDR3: CASRQDSYYNEQFF. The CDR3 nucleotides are TGTGCCAGCAGACAAGACAGTTACTACAATGAGCAGTTCTTC.